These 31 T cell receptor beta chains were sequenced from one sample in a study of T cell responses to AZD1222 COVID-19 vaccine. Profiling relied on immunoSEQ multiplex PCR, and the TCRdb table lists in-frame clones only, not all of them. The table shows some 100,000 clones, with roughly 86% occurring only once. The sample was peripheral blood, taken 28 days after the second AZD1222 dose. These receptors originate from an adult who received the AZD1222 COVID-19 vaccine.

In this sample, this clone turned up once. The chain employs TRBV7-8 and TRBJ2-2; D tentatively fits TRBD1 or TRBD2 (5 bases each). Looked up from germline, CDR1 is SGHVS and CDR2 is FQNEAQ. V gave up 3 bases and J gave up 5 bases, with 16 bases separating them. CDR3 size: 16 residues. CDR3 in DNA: TGTGCCAGCAGCTTCTCCCCCGGGGCCGGGACCGGGGAGCTGTTTTTT. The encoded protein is CASSFSPGAGTGELFF.

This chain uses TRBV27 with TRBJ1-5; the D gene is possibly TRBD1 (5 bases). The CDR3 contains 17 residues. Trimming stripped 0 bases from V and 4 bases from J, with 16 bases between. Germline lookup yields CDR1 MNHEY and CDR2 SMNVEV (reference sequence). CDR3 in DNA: TGTGCCAGCAGTTTATCGTGGGGCAGGGACCTTAATCAGCCCCAGCATTTT. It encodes CASSLSWGRDLNQPQHF.

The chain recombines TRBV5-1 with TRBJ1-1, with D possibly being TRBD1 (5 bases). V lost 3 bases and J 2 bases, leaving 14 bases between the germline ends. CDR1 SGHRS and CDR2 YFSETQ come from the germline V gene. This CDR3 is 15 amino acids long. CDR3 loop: CASSWTGTDNTEAFF. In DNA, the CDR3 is TGCGCCAGCAGCTGGACCGGGACGGACAACACTGAAGCTTTCTTT.

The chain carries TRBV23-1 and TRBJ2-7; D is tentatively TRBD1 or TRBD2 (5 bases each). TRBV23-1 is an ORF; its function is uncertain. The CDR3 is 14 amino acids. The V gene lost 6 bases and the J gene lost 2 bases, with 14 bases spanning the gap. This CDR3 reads CASRDRDRPYEQYF. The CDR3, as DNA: TGCGCCAGCAGAGACCGGGACCGCCCCTACGAGCAGTACTTC.

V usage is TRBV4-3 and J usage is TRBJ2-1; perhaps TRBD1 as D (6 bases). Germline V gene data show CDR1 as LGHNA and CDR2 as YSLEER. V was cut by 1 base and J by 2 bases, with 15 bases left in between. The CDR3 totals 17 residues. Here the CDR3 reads CASSQVWQGSAYNEQFF. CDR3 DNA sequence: TGCGCCAGCAGCCAAGTCTGGCAGGGGTCGGCCTACAATGAGCAGTTCTTC.

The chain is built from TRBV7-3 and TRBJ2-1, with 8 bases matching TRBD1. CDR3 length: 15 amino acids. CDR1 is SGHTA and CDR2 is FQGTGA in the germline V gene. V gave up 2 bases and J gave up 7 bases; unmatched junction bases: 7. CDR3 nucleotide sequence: TGTGCCAGCAGCTTATCCGGCCAGGGGGCAAATGAGCAGTTCTTC. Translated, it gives CASSLSGQGANEQFF.

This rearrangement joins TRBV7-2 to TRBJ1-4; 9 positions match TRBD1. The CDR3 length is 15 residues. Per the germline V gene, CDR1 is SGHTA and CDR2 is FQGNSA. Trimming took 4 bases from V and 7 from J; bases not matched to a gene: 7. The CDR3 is CASSSNRGLGEKLFF. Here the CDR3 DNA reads TGTGCCAGCAGCTCAAACAGGGGGCTTGGTGAAAAACTGTTTTTT. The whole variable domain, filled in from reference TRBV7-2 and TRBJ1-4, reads GAGVSQSPSNKVTEKGKDVELRCDPISGHTALYWYRQSLGQGLEFLIYFQGNSAPDKSGLPSDRFSAERTGGSVSTLTIQRTQQEDSAVYLCASSSNRGLGEKLFFGSGTQLSVL.

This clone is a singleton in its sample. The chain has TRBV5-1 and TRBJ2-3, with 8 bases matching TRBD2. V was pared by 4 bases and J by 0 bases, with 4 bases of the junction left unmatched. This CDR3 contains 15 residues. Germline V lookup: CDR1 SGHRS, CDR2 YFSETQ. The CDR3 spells CASSLLAASTDTQYF. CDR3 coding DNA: TGCGCCAGCAGCCTACTAGCGGCTAGCACAGATACGCAGTATTTT. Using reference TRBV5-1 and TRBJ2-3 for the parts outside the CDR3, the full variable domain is KAGVTQTPRYLIKTRGQQVTLSCSPISGHRSVSWYQQTPGQGLQFLFEYFSETQRNKGNFPGRFSGRQFSNSRSEMNVSTLELGDSALYLCASSLLAASTDTQYFGPGTRLTVL.

CDR3 region: CASSPVGGLADTQYF. The DNA of the CDR3 is TGTGCCAGCAGCCCCGTCGGGGGGCTGGCAGATACGCAGTATTTT. The chain is built from TRBV11-2 and TRBJ2-3, with D tentatively TRBD2 (7 bases). V lost 5 bases to trimming and J lost 4 bases, with 16 bases between them. Germline CDR1 SGHAT, CDR2 FQNNGV. The CDR3 totals 15 residues.

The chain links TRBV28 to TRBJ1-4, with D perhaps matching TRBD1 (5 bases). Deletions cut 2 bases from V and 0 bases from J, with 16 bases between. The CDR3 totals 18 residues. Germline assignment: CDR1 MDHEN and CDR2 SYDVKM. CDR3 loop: CASSLDGAGFATNEKLFF. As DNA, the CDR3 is TGTGCCAGCAGTTTAGATGGGGCAGGGTTTGCAACTAATGAAAAACTGTTTTTT.

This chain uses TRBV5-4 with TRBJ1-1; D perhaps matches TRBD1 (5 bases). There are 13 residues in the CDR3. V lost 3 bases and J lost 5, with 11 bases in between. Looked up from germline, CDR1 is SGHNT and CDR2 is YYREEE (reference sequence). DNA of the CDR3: TGTGCCAGCAGCTCCGCGGGGGGAACTGAAGCTTTCTTT. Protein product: CASSSAGGTEAFF.

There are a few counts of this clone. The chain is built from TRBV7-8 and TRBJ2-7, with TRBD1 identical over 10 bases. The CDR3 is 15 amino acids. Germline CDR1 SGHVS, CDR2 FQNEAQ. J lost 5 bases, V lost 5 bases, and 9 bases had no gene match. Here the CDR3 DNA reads TGTGCCAGCAGCCCTAGGTGGGACAGGGGAAACGAGCAGTACTTC. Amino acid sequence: CASSPRWDRGNEQYF.

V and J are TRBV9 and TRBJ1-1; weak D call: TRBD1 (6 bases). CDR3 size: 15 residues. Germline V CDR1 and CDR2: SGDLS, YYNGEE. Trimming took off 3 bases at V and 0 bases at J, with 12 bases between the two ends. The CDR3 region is CASSEGGQLNTEAFF. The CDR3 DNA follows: TGTGCCAGCAGCGAGGGCGGACAGCTGAACACTGAAGCTTTCTTT.

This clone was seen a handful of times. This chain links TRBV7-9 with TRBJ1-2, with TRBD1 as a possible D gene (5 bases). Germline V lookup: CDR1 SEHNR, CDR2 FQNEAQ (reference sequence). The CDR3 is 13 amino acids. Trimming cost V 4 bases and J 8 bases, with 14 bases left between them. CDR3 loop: CASSSTVTGGYTF. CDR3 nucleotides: TGTGCCAGCAGCTCGACAGTTACTGGGGGCTACACCTTC. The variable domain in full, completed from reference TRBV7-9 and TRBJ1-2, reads DTGVSQNPRHKITKRGQNVTFRCDPISEHNRLYWYRQTLGQGPEFLTYFQNEAQLEKSRLLSDRFSAERPKGSFSTLEIQRTEQGDSAMYLCASSSTVTGGYTFGSGTRLTVV.

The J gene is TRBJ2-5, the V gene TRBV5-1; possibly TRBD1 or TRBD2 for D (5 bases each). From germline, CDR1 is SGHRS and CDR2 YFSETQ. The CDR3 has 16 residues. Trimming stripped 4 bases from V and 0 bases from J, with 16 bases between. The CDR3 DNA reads TGCGCCAGCAGCCCGGGGTCGGACACCTACCAAGAGACCCAGTACTTC. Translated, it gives CASSPGSDTYQETQYF.

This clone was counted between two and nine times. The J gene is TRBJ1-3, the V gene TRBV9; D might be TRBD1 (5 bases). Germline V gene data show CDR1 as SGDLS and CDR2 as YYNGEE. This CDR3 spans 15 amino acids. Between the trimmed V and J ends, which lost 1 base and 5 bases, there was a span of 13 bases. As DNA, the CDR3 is TGTGCCAGCAGCGTATCCACCGGGGGACGAAACACCATATATTTT. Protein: CASSVSTGGRNTIYF.

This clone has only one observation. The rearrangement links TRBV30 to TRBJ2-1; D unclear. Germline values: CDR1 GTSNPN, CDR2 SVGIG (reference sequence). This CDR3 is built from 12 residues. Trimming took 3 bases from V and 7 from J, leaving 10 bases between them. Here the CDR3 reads CAWSYRLNEQFF. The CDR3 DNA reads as TGTGCCTGGAGCTATAGGCTAAATGAGCAGTTCTTC.

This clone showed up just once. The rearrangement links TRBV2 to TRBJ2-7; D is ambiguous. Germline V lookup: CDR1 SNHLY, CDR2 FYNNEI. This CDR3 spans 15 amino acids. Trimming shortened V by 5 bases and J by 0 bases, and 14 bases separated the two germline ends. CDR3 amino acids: CASSYRGVSSYEQYF. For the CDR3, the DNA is TGTGCCAGCAGTTATAGAGGAGTTAGCTCCTACGAGCAGTACTTC.

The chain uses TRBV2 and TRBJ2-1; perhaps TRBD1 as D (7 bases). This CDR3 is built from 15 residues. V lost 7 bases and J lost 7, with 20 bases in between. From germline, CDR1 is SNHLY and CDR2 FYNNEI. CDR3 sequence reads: CASTPPGDRLNEQFF. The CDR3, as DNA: TGTGCCAGCACCCCGCCGGGGGACAGATTAAATGAGCAGTTCTTC.

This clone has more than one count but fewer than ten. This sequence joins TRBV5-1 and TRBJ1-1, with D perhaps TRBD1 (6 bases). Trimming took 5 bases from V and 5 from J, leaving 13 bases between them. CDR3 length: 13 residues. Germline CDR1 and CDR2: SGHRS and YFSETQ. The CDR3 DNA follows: TGCGCCAGCAGTCTTACAGGGAGAACTGAAGCTTTCTTT. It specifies CASSLTGRTEAFF.

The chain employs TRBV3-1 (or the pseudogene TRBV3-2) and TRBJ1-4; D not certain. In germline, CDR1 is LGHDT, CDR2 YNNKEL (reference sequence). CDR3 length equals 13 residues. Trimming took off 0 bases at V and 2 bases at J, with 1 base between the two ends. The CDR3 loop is CASSQDTNEKLFF. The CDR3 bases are TGTGCCAGCAGCCAAGACACTAATGAAAAACTGTTTTTT.

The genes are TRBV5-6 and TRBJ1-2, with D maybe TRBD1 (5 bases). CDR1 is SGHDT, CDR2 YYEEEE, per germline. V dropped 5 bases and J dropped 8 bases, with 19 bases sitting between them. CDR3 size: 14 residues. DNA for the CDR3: TGTGCCAGCAGACTTAAGACAGCACGGGAGGGCTACACCTTC. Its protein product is CASRLKTAREGYTF. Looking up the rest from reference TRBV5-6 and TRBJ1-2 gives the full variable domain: DAGVTQSPTHLIKTRGQQVTLRCSPKSGHDTVSWYQQALGQGPQFIFQYYEEEERQRGNFPDRFSGHQFPNYSSELNVNALLLGDSALYLCASRLKTAREGYTFGSGTRLTVV.

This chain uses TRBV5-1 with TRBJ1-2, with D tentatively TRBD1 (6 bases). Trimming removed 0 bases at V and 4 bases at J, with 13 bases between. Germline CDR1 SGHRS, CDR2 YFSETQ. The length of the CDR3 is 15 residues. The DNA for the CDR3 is TGCGCCAGCAGCTTGGCCGACAGGTCTATCTATGGCTACACCTTC. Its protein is CASSLADRSIYGYTF.

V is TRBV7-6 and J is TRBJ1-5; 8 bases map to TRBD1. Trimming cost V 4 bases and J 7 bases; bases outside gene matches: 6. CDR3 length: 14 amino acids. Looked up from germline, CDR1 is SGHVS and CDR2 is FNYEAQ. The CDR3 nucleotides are TGTGCCAGCAGCTCTACAGGGGGAGGACAGCCCCAGCATTTT. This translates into CASSSTGGGQPQHF.

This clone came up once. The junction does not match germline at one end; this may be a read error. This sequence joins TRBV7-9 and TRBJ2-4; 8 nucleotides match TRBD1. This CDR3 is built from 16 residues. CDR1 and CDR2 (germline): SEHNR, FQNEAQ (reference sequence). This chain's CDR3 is CAGSQGAGMTKNIQYF. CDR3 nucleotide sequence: TGTGCCGGCAGCCAGGGGGCAGGGATGACCAAAAACATTCAGTACTTC.

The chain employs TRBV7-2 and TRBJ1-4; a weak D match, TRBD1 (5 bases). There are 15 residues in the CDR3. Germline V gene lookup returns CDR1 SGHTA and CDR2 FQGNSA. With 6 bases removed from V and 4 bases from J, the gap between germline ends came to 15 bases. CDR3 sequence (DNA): TGTGCCAGCAGTCCCGGGACGGACCTTAATGAAAAACTGTTTTTT. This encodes CASSPGTDLNEKLFF.

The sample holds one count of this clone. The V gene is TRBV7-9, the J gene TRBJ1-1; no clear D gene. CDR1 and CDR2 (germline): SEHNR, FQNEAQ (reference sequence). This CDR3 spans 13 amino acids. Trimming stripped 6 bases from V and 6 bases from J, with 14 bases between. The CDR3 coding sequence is TGTGCCAGCAGGGGAACTTGGGGTTCTGAAGCTTTCTTT. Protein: CASRGTWGSEAFF.

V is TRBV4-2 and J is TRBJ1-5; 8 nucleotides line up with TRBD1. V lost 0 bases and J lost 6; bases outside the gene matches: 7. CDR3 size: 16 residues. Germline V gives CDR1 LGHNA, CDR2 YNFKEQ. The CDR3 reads CASSQEGTGISQPQHF. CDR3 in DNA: TGTGCCAGCAGCCAAGAGGGGACAGGTATATCTCAGCCCCAGCATTTT.

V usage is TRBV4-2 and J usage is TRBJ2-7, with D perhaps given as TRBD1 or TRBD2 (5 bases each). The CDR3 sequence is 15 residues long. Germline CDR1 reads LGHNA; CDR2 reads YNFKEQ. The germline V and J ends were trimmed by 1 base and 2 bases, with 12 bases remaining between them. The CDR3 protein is CASSQVTGRTYEQYF. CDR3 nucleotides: TGTGCCAGCAGCCAAGTTACGGGACGAACCTACGAGCAGTACTTC.

The CDR3 DNA is TGTGCCAGCAGCTCGGGCTCTAGCGGGATCCAAGAGACCCAGTACTTC. Translation: CASSSGSSGIQETQYF. The J gene is TRBJ2-5, the V gene TRBV9; 9 nucleotides line up with TRBD2. Losses at the gene ends were 4 bases for V and 1 base for J; bases not matched to a gene: 8. The CDR3 totals 16 residues. The germline V gene has CDR1 SGDLS and CDR2 YYNGEE.

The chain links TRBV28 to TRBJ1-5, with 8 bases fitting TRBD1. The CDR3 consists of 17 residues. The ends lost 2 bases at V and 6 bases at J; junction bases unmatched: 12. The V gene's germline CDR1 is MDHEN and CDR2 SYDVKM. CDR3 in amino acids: CASSLAVTGTGGQPQHF. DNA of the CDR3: TGTGCCAGCAGTTTAGCGGTAACCGGGACAGGTGGTCAGCCCCAGCATTTT.